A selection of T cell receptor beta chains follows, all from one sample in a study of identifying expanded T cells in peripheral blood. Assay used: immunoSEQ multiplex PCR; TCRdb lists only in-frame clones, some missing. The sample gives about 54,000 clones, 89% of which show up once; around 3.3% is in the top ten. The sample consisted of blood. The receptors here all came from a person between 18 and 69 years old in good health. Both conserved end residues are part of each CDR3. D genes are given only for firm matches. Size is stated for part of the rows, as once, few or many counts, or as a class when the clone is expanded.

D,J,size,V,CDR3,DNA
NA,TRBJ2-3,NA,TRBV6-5,CASSSVEDTQYF,TGTGCCAGCAGTTCGGTTGAAGATACGCAGTATTTT
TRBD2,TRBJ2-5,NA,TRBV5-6,CASSLVVAGAFQETQYF,TGTGCCAGCAGCTTGGTCGTAGCGGGGGCCTTCCAAGAGACCCAGTACTTC
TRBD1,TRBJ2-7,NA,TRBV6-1,CASRIQGAGDEQYF,TGTGCCAGCAGGATACAGGGGGCAGGGGACGAGCAGTACTTC
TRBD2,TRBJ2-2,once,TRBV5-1,CASSLSPTSGSTGELFF,TGCGCCAGCAGCTTGTCCCCGACTAGCGGGAGCACCGGGGAGCTGTTTTTT
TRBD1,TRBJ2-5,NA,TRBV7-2,CASSLGQGETQYF,TGTGCCAGCAGCTTGGGACAGGGCGAGACCCAGTACTTC
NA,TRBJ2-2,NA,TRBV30,CAWSRANLEAGELFF,TGTGCCTGGAGTAGGGCGAACCTAGAAGCCGGGGAGCTGTTTTTT
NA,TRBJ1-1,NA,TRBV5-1,CASSLAGGYEAFF,TGCGCCAGCAGCTTGGCGGGTGGTTACGAGGCTTTCTTT
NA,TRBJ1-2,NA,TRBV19,CASSRPSTSGYTF,TGTGCCAGTAGCCGCCCTTCGACAAGTGGCTACACCTTC
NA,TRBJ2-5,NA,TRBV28,CASTRGGLASHDPQETQYF,TGTGCCAGCACCAGGGGGGGCCTAGCGTCCCACGATCCGCAAGAGACCCAGTACTTC
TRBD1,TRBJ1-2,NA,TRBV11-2,CASSPNLVGTGGLYGYTF,TGTGCCAGCAGCCCCAATCTCGTGGGGACAGGGGGCCTCTATGGCTACACCTTC
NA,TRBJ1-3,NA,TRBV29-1,CSVVRGVGGNTIYF,TGCAGCGTTGTTCGGGGGGTTGGCGGAAACACCATATATTTT